Sequencing of this T cell receptor (beta chain) was carried out in a study of beta chain features in type 1 diabetes. Points from the study as a whole: There was a moderate but significant shortening of TCRB CDR3s in all four CD4+ subsets of Type 1 diabetes patients. The cDNA sequencing approach could over-represent high-TCR-expressing cells.

The CDR3 contains 16 residues. With V trimmed by 5 bases and J by 9 bases, 10 bases remained unmatched. Per the germline V gene, CDR1 is SGHTA and CDR2 is FQGNSA. Expressed TCRB transcripts were sequenced because the isolated RNA had all been reverse transcribed beforehand. Here immunoSEQ multiplex PCR was the method, and the copy in TCRdb shows in-frame clones only, minus some. The sample includes 100,000 to 150,000 clones, around 16% seen only once; the top ten take 2% to 3%. The table lists this clone with many counts. Its antigen is unidentified. The authors sorted CD4+ naive, central memory, regulatory and stem cell-like memory cells via CD45RO/CCR7/CD25/CD127/CD95/CD27.

Sample: central memory CD4+ T cells from blood. V gene TRBV7-2 combines with J gene TRBJ2-1, with TRBD2 identical over 13 bases. This receptor was taken from a man aged 18-30 years with type 1 diabetes. The CDR3: CASSEQRTSGSFEQFF. CDR3 nucleotides: TGTGCCAGCAGCGAACAGCGGACTAGCGGGAGTTTTGAGCAGTTCTTC.